Following are 30 T cell receptor beta chains from one sample sequenced in a study of PD-1 blockade in mismatch repair-deficient tumors. Data came from immunoSEQ multiplex PCR; TCRdb stores just in-frame clones and leaves some out. The table has roughly 14,000 clones, 86% seen once; the top ten hold about 4.6%. Time point specified: approximately 9-day in vitro stimulation with candidate neoantigen peptide 6. Their specific antigens are unknown. This specimen consisted of cells cultured in vitro, obtained from a patient treated with pembrolizumab. All receptors derive from an adult with mismatch repair-deficient cancer.

The CDR3 spells CASSLTLGGANQPQHF. DNA of the CDR3: TGTGCCAGCAGTTTAACGCTGGGCGGAGCTAATCAGCCCCAGCATTTT. This chain connects TRBV28 to TRBJ1-5; D not resolved. Trimming took 2 bases from V and 4 from J, leaving 15 bases between them. The CDR3 sequence is 16 residues long. From germline, CDR1 is MDHEN and CDR2 SYDVKM.

As for this clone: One junction end disagrees with the germline gene, perhaps due to a read error. The gene calls are TRBV13 and TRBJ2-1; D might be TRBD2 (6 bases). CDR1 and CDR2 (germline): PRHDT, FYEKMQ (reference sequence). This CDR3 has 15 residues. The CDR3 bases are TGTGCCAGCAGGACTAGACGGGGGTCCTTCAATGAGCAGTTCTTC. Protein sequence: CASRTRRGSFNEQFF.

This rearrangement joins TRBV10-3 to TRBJ2-3; a weak D match, TRBD2 (6 bases). The CDR3 contains 14 residues. Germline CDR1 reads ENHRY; CDR2 reads SYGVKD. With 5 bases removed from V and 1 base from J, the gap between germline ends came to 10 bases. CDR3: CAISSSVGTDTQYF. The CDR3 DNA follows: TGTGCCATCAGTTCTAGCGTCGGCACAGATACGCAGTATTTT.

The chain links TRBV7-3 to TRBJ2-1, with 8 bases matching TRBD2. The CDR3 is 15 amino acids. Germline CDR1 is SGHTA and CDR2 is FQGTGA. V dropped 5 bases and J dropped 6; count of bases not matched to a gene: 9. The CDR3 nucleotides read TGTGCCAGCAGCCCCAGCGGGAGCGGTCGCAATGAGCAGTTCTTC. Translating gives CASSPSGSGRNEQFF.

The rearrangement joins TRBV9 to TRBJ2-3; TRBD1 might be the D (5 bases). The germline gives CDR1 SGDLS, CDR2 YYNGEE. V was trimmed by 0 bases and J by 0 bases, leaving 11 bases between them. The CDR3 contains 16 residues. The CDR3 coding sequence is TGTGCCAGCAGCGTAGCGTCACAGGTTAGCACAGATACGCAGTATTTT. It encodes CASSVASQVSTDTQYF.

V is TRBV7-3 and J is TRBJ2-3; D call uncertain. The CDR3 is made up of 12 amino acids. V lost 4 bases and J 6 bases, leaving 8 bases between the germline ends. Per the germline V gene, CDR1 is SGHTA and CDR2 is FQGTGA. CDR3 protein: CASSSGLDTQYF. CDR3 in DNA: TGTGCCAGCAGCTCCGGTCTGGATACGCAGTATTTT.

V is TRBV6-6 and J is TRBJ2-3; D not certain. Trimming pared 5 bases from V and 2 bases from J, leaving 2 bases between. This CDR3 spans 11 amino acids. The germline V gene encodes CDR1 MNHNY and CDR2 SVGAGI (reference sequence). The CDR3 loop is CASSPTDTQYF. DNA for the CDR3: TGTGCCAGCAGTCCCACAGATACGCAGTATTTT.

The chain joins TRBV2 to TRBJ2-6; D remains ambiguous. The CDR3 covers 15 residues. The germline gives CDR1 SNHLY, CDR2 FYNNEI. V was cut by 5 bases and J by 0 bases, with 8 bases left in between. CDR3 region: CASSPGLSGANVLTF. The CDR3, as DNA: TGTGCCAGCAGTCCGGGCCTCTCTGGGGCCAACGTCCTGACTTTC.

The chain joins TRBV28 to TRBJ2-7, with D maybe TRBD2 (6 bases). This CDR3 has 15 residues. The V end was cut by 4 bases, the J end by 6 bases, with 19 bases between. CDR1 and CDR2 from the germline V gene are MDHEN and SYDVKM. DNA for the CDR3: TGTGCCAGCAGTTCCCCCCGGGGCCCAGCGGGCGAGCAGTACTTC. Translating gives CASSSPRGPAGEQYF.

V gene TRBV15 combines with J gene TRBJ2-1, with D unclear. Germline CDR1 is LNHNV and CDR2 is YYDKDF (reference sequence). The ends were cut back, 0 bases at V and 0 bases at J, with 12 bases in the middle. There are 17 residues in the CDR3. This CDR3 is CATSRDAELSSYNEQFF. DNA of the CDR3: TGTGCCACCAGCAGAGATGCGGAGCTGAGCTCCTACAATGAGCAGTTCTTC.

This chain connects TRBV9 to TRBJ2-2; D ambiguous. V gave up 4 bases and J gave up 6 bases, with 13 bases separating them. CDR1 and CDR2 (germline): SGDLS, YYNGEE. The CDR3 has 14 residues. The CDR3 nucleotides read TGTGCCAGCAGCCCCCACTCGCAATCCGGGGAGCTGTTTTTT. Its translation: CASSPHSQSGELFF.

The chain joins TRBV2 to TRBJ2-3; no reliable D call. Per the germline V gene, CDR1 is SNHLY and CDR2 is FYNNEI. Trimming cost V 1 base and J 2 bases, with 10 bases left between them. This CDR3 region has 15 residues. CDR3 DNA: TGTGCCAGCAGTGAAGAGGGTAGATTCACAGATACGCAGTATTTT. Protein product: CASSEEGRFTDTQYF. The whole variable domain, remainder taken from reference TRBV2 and TRBJ2-3, is EPEVTQTPSHQVTQMGQEVILRCVPISNHLYFYWYRQILGQKVEFLVSFYNNEISEKSEIFDDQFSVERPDGSNFTLKIRSTKLEDSAMYFCASSEEGRFTDTQYFGPGTRLTVL.

With regard to this clone: Other nucleotide sequences from this sample produce the same CDR3. This chain joins TRBV7-9 and TRBJ2-7; 7 bases map to TRBD1. Per germline, CDR1 SEHNR and CDR2 FQNEAQ (reference sequence). The CDR3 loop spans 15 amino acids. J gave up 9 bases and V 6 bases, and 17 bases lay outside the gene matches. The CDR3 sequence is CASRRLGTALVRQYF. Here the CDR3 DNA reads TGTGCCAGCAGACGACTCGGGACAGCCCTTGTCCGGCAGTACTTC.

V gene TRBV5-6 combines with J gene TRBJ2-7, with no clear D. CDR1 SGHDT and CDR2 YYEEEE come from the germline V gene. V gave up 3 bases and J gave up 1 base, with 8 bases separating them. The CDR3 is made up of 13 amino acids. CDR3 residues: CASSWRGSYEQYF. The CDR3 nucleotides read TGTGCCAGCAGCTGGAGAGGATCCTACGAGCAGTACTTC.

The chain uses TRBV28 and TRBJ2-7; TRBD1 or TRBD2 may be the D gene (5 bases each). The CDR3 sequence is 14 residues long. Trimming removed 3 bases from V and 3 bases from J, with 12 bases in between. Per germline, CDR1 MDHEN and CDR2 SYDVKM. The CDR3 reads CASSLWGFLYEQYF. CDR3 nucleotides: TGTGCCAGCAGTTTGTGGGGGTTCCTCTACGAGCAGTACTTC.

The V call is TRBV9, the J call TRBJ2-1; 7 nucleotides agree with TRBD2. Germline V gives CDR1 SGDLS, CDR2 YYNGEE. The CDR3 is 15 residues long. Trimming took 3 bases from V and 7 from J; bases not matched to a gene: 10. The CDR3 DNA sequence: TGTGCCAGCAGCGCCGGGACTATTACAACGAATGAGCAGTTCTTC. This translates into CASSAGTITTNEQFF. Based on the CDR3 plus reference TRBV9 and TRBJ2-1, the full variable domain is DSGVTQTPKHLITATGQRVTLRCSPRSGDLSVYWYQQSLDQGLQFLIQYYNGEERAKGNILERFSAQQFPDLHSELNLSSLELGDSALYFCASSAGTITTNEQFFGPGTRLTVL.

This chain links TRBV7-9 with TRBJ2-6; D unclear. Trimming shortened V by 5 bases and J by 0 bases, and 17 bases separated the two germline ends. Germline CDR1 reads SEHNR; CDR2 reads FQNEAQ (reference sequence). CDR3 size: 18 residues. The CDR3 reads CASSPWGTRTSGANVLTF. CDR3 coding DNA: TGTGCCAGCAGCCCATGGGGTACGCGGACCTCTGGGGCCAACGTCCTGACTTTC. Combining the CDR3 with reference TRBV7-9 and TRBJ2-6 gives the whole variable domain DTGVSQNPRHKITKRGQNVTFRCDPISEHNRLYWYRQTLGQGPEFLTYFQNEAQLEKSRLLSDRFSAERPKGSFSTLEIQRTEQGDSAMYLCASSPWGTRTSGANVLTFGAGSRLTVL.

CDR3 loop: CALRTGGGCEGTDTQYF. The CDR3, as DNA: TGTGCCTTACGGACTGGCGGGGGGTGCGAGGGGACAGATACGCAGTATTTT. The J gene is TRBJ2-3, the V gene TRBV28; 8 bases fit TRBD2. Unmatched junction bases numbered 19, after V lost 11 bases and J lost 3 bases. This CDR3 region has 17 residues. CDR1 and CDR2 from the germline V gene are MDHEN and SYDVKM. The complete variable domain, with remaining parts taken from reference TRBV28 and TRBJ2-3, reads DVKVTQSSRYLVKRTGEKVFLECVQDMDHENMFWYRQDPGLGLRLIYFSYDVKMKEKGDIPEGYSVSREKKERFSLILESASTNQTSMYLCALRTGGGCEGTDTQYFGPGTRLTVL.

This chain joins TRBV5-1 and TRBJ2-1; no definite D call. CDR3 length: 14 amino acids. The germline V gene has CDR1 SGHRS and CDR2 YFSETQ. Trimming left V 7 bases short and J 8 bases short, with 19 bases between. The CDR3 DNA is TGCGCCAGCTTCCCAGGTGGTCGCTGGGATGAGCAGTTCTTC. It is translated as CASFPGGRWDEQFF. Combining the CDR3 with reference TRBV5-1 and TRBJ2-1 gives the whole variable domain KAGVTQTPRYLIKTRGQQVTLSCSPISGHRSVSWYQQTPGQGLQFLFEYFSETQRNKGNFPGRFSGRQFSNSRSEMNVSTLELGDSALYLCASFPGGRWDEQFFGPGTRLTVL.

The rearrangement links TRBV5-1 to TRBJ2-7; 8 bases agree with TRBD1. The length of the CDR3 is 14 residues. Trimming at V came to 3 bases and at J to 1 base, leaving 3 bases not matched to a gene. Per the germline V gene, CDR1 is SGHRS and CDR2 is YFSETQ. Here the CDR3 DNA reads TGCGCCAGCAGCTCGGGACAGGCTTCCTACGAGCAGTACTTC. Protein sequence: CASSSGQASYEQYF. Drawing the rest from reference TRBV5-1 and TRBJ2-7, the complete variable domain is KAGVTQTPRYLIKTRGQQVTLSCSPISGHRSVSWYQQTPGQGLQFLFEYFSETQRNKGNFPGRFSGRQFSNSRSEMNVSTLELGDSALYLCASSSGQASYEQYFGPGTRLTVT.

Of note for this clone: Other nucleotide sequences in the sample specify the same CDR3. The chain combines TRBV19 with TRBJ1-1; D is unclear. This CDR3 has 13 amino acids. The V and J ends lost 3 bases and 1 base respectively, with 6 bases between them. Germline loops: CDR1 LNHDA, CDR2 SQIVND (reference sequence). CDR3 in amino acids: CASSIQRNTEAFF. Here the CDR3 DNA reads TGTGCCAGTAGTATTCAGCGGAACACTGAAGCTTTCTTT.

V gene TRBV29-1 combines with J gene TRBJ1-2, with 9 bases lining up with TRBD1. J was trimmed by 3 bases and V by 5 bases; bases with no gene match: 4. Per the germline V gene, CDR1 is SQVTM and CDR2 is ANQGSEA. CDR3 length equals 13 residues. CDR3 protein: CSVYTGGDYGYTF. CDR3 bases: TGCAGCGTTTATACAGGGGGCGACTATGGCTACACCTTC.

This clone appeared once. The chain uses TRBV6-4 and TRBJ1-4; no clear D gene. V was cut by 0 bases and J by 4 bases, with 6 bases left in between. The CDR3 has 14 residues. The germline gives CDR1 MRHNA, CDR2 SNTAGT. CDR3 loop: CASSDSQDNEKLFF. DNA of the CDR3: TGTGCCAGCAGTGACTCGCAGGATAATGAAAAACTGTTTTTT.

V is TRBV30 and J is TRBJ1-3, with D uncertain. Trimming removed 1 base from V and 0 bases from J, with 7 bases in between. CDR1 and CDR2 (germline): GTSNPN, SVGIG (reference sequence). There are 14 residues in the CDR3. This chain's CDR3 is CAWSETFSGNTIYF. The DNA of the CDR3 is TGTGCCTGGAGTGAGACCTTCTCTGGAAACACCATATATTTT.

The gene calls are TRBV5-1 and TRBJ1-1, with D possibly TRBD1 on 5 matching bases. The length of the CDR3 is 12 residues. V was shortened by 6 bases and J by 3 bases, with 9 bases between the two germline ends. Germline loops: CDR1 SGHRS, CDR2 YFSETQ. The CDR3 region is CASKWGDTEAFF. The CDR3 DNA follows: TGCGCCAGCAAATGGGGGGACACTGAAGCTTTCTTT.

This chain joins TRBV23-1 and TRBJ2-1, with 11 bases identical to TRBD2. TRBV23-1 is known as an ORF, though its function is uncertain. V lost 2 bases and J lost 9; bases outside the gene matches: 6. This CDR3 spans 15 amino acids. In nucleotides, the CDR3 is TGCGCCAGCAGTCAACTCGGGACTAGCGGAGGTGAGCAGTTCTTC. Protein product: CASSQLGTSGGEQFF.

This clone occurred once. The chain couples TRBV30 to TRBJ1-1, with D maybe TRBD1 (5 bases). The germline V gene has CDR1 GTSNPN and CDR2 SVGIG (reference sequence). CDR3 length: 18 residues. Trimming stripped 1 base from V and 1 base from J, with 22 bases between. The CDR3 DNA is TGTGCCTGGAGTGCCCCGACGGGGCGGGTGTTCGGGAACACTGAAGCTTTCTTT. Amino acids: CAWSAPTGRVFGNTEAFF. Full variable domain (outside the CDR3, taken from reference TRBV30 and TRBJ1-1): SQTIHQWPATLVQPVGSPLSLECTVEGTSNPNLYWYRQAAGRGLQLLFYSVGIGQISSEVPQNLSASRPQDRQFILSSKKLLLSDSGFYLCAWSAPTGRVFGNTEAFFGQGTRLTVV.

The rearrangement joins TRBV19 to TRBJ2-7; D possibly corresponds to TRBD1 (7 bases). Trimming shortened V by 6 bases and J by 7 bases, and 22 bases separated the two germline ends. This CDR3 is built from 15 residues. In germline, CDR1 is LNHDA, CDR2 SQIVND (reference sequence). This chain's CDR3 is CASRGGQGGSREQYF. The CDR3 DNA is TGTGCCAGTAGAGGGGGTCAGGGGGGCTCGAGGGAGCAGTACTTC.

In its sample, this clone was seen once. The chain joins TRBV10-3 to TRBJ2-7; D perhaps matches TRBD2 (5 bases). The V and J ends lost 4 bases and 0 bases respectively, with 19 bases between them. The CDR3 length is 17 residues. CDR1 ENHRY and CDR2 SYGVKD come from the germline V gene. The CDR3 DNA follows: TGTGCCATCAGTGTCCCTGGAGCGACGGGGAACTCCTACGAGCAGTACTTC. Translation: CAISVPGATGNSYEQYF.

This clone was observed a handful of times. V and J are TRBV30 and TRBJ2-1; 7 bases match TRBD2. The CDR3 covers 13 residues. Germline CDR1 is GTSNPN and CDR2 is SVGIG (reference sequence). Trimming took 0 bases from V and 6 from J; bases not matched to a gene: 2. CDR3 sequence reads: CAWSVSSGNEQFF. The CDR3 nucleotides are TGTGCCTGGAGTGTATCTAGCGGCAATGAGCAGTTCTTC.